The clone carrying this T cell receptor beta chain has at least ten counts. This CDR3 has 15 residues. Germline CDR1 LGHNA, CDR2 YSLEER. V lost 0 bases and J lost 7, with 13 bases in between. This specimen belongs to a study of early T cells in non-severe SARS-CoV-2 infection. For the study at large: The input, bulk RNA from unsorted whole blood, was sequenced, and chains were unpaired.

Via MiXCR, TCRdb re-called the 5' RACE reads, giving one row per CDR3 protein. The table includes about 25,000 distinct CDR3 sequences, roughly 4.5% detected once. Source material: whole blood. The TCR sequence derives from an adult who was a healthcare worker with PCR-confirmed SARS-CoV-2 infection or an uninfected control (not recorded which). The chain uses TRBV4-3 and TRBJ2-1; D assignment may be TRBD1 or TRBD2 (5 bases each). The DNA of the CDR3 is TGCGCCAGCAGCCAAGATCGGGGCCCTACGAATGAGCAGTTCTTC. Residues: CASSQDRGPTNEQFF.